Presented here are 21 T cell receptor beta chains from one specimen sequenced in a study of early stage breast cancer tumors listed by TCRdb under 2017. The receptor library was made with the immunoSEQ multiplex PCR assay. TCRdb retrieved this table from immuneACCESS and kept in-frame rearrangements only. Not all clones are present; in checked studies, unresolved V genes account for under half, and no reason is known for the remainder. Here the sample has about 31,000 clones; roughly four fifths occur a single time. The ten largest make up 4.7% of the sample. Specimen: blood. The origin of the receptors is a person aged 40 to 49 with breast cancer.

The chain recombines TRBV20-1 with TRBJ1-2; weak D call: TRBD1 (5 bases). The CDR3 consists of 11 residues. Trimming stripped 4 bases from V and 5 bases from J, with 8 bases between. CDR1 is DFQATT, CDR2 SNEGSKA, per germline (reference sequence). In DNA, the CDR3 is TGCAGTGCTACGACAGATTATGGCTACACCTTC. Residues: CSATTDYGYTF.

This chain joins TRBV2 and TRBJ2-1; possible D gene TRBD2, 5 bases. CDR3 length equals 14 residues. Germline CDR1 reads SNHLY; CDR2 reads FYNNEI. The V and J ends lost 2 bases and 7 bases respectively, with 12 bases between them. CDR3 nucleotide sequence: TGTGCCAGCAGTGAATCCTTAGCGCGTAATGAGCAGTTCTTC. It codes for CASSESLARNEQFF.

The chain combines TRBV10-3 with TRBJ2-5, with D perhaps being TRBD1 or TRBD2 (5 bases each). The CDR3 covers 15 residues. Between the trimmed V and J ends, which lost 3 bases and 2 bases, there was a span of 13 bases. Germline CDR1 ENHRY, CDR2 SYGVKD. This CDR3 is CAISEGTGGQETQYF. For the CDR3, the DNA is TGTGCCATCAGTGAAGGTACAGGAGGTCAAGAGACCCAGTACTTC.

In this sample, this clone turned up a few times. CDR3 sequence reads: CSVETHSGEQFF. In DNA form, the CDR3 reads TGCAGCGTTGAAACTCATTCGGGTGAGCAGTTCTTC. The rearrangement joins TRBV29-1 to TRBJ2-1; D ambiguous. Germline CDR1 is SQVTM and CDR2 is ANQGSEA. The CDR3 sequence is 12 residues long. Trimming took 2 bases from V and 9 from J, leaving 11 bases between them.

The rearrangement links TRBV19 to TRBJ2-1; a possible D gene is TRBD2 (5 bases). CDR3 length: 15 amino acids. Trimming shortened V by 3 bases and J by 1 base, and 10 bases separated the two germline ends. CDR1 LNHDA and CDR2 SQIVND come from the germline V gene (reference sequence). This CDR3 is CASSITGKSYNEQFF. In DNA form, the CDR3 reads TGTGCCAGTAGTATCACCGGGAAATCCTACAATGAGCAGTTCTTC.

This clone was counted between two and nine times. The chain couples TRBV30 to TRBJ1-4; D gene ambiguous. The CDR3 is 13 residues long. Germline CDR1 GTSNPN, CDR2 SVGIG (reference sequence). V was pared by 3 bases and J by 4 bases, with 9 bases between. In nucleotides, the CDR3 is TGTGCCTGGAGCCAAGGTGGTAATGAAAAACTGTTTTTT. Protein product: CAWSQGGNEKLFF.

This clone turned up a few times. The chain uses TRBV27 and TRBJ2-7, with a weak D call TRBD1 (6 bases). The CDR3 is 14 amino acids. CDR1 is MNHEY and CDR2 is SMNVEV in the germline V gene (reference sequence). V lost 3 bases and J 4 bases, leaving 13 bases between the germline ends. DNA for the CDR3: TGTGCCAGCAGTTTGAAACAGGGTAGTTACGAGCAGTACTTC. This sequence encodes CASSLKQGSYEQYF.

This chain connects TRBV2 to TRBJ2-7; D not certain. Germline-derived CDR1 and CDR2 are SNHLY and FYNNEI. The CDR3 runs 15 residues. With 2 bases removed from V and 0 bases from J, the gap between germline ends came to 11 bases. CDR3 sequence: CASSESGGRSYEQYF. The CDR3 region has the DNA TGTGCCAGCAGTGAAAGTGGCGGACGCTCCTACGAGCAGTACTTC.

CDR3 residues: CASSLERQADKLFF. The CDR3 DNA reads TGCGCCAGCAGCTTGGAGAGACAGGCGGACAAACTGTTTTTT. The chain couples TRBV5-1 to TRBJ1-4, with D tentatively TRBD1 (6 bases). Germline values: CDR1 SGHRS, CDR2 YFSETQ. V lost 0 bases and J 11 bases, leaving 14 bases between the germline ends. This CDR3 is built from 14 residues.

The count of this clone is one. The CDR3 nucleotides are TGCGCCAGCAGCTTGGCTGCAGGCCTGAACACTGAAGCTTTCTTT. This sequence encodes CASSLAAGLNTEAFF. The V and J genes are TRBV5-1 and TRBJ1-1; no firm D call. The CDR3 runs 15 residues. Per germline, CDR1 SGHRS and CDR2 YFSETQ. V was cut by 0 bases and J by 0 bases, with 9 bases left in between.

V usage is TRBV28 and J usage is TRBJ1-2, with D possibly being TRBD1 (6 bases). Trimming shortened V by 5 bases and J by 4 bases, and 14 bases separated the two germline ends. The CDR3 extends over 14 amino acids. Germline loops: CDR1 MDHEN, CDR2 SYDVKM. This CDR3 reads CASSAQGGGYGYTF. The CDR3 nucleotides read TGTGCCAGCAGTGCGCAGGGAGGGGGCTATGGCTACACCTTC.

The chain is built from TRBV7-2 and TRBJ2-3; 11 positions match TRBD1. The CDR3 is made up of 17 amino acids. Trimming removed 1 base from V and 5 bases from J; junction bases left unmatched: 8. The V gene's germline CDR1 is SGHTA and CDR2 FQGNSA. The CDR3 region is CASSLEVRTGGVDTQYF. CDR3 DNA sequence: TGTGCCAGCAGCTTAGAGGTGCGGACAGGGGGCGTAGATACGCAGTATTTT.

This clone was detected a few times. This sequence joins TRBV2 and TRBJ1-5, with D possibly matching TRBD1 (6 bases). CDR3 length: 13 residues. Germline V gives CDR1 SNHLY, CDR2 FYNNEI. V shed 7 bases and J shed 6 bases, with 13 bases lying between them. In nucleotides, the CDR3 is TGTGCCAGCAATCTCCGGGACATTCAGCCCCAGCATTTT. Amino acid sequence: CASNLRDIQPQHF. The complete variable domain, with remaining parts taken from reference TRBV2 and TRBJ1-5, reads EPEVTQTPSHQVTQMGQEVILRCVPISNHLYFYWYRQILGQKVEFLVSFYNNEISEKSEIFDDQFSVERPDGSNFTLKIRSTKLEDSAMYFCASNLRDIQPQHFGDGTRLSIL.

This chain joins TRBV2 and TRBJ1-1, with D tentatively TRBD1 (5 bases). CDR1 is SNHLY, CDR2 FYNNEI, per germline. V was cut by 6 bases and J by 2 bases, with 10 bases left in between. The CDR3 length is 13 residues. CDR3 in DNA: TGTGCCAGCAGCAGGGATGTAAACACTGAAGCTTTCTTT. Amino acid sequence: CASSRDVNTEAFF. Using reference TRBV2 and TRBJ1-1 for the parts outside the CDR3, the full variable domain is EPEVTQTPSHQVTQMGQEVILRCVPISNHLYFYWYRQILGQKVEFLVSFYNNEISEKSEIFDDQFSVERPDGSNFTLKIRSTKLEDSAMYFCASSRDVNTEAFFGQGTRLTVV.

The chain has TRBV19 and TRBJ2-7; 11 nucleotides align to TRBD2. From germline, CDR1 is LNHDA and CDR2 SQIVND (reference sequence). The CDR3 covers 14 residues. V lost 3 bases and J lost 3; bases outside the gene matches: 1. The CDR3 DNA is TGTGCCAGTAGTATTACTAGCGGGAGCTACGAGCAGTACTTC. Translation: CASSITSGSYEQYF.

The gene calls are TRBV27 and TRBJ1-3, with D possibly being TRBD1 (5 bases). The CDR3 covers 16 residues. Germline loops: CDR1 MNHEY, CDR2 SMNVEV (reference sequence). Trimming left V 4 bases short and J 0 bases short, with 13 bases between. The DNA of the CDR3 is TGTGCCAGCAGTTCAAAGGGACCTTCCTCTGGAAACACCATATATTTT. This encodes CASSSKGPSSGNTIYF.

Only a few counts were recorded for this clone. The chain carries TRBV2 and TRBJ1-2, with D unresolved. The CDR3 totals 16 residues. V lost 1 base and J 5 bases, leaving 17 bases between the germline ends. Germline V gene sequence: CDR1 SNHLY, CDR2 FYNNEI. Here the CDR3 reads CASSEGALSTGYGYTF. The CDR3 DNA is TGTGCCAGCAGTGAAGGGGCCCTATCGACCGGGTATGGCTACACCTTC. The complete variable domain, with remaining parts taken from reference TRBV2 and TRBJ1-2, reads EPEVTQTPSHQVTQMGQEVILRCVPISNHLYFYWYRQILGQKVEFLVSFYNNEISEKSEIFDDQFSVERPDGSNFTLKIRSTKLEDSAMYFCASSEGALSTGYGYTFGSGTRLTVV.

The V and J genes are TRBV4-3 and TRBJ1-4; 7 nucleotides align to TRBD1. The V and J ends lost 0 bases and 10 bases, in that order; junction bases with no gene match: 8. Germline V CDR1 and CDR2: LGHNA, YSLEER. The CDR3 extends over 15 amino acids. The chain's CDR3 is CASSQDSGTVAKLFF. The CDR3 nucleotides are TGCGCCAGCAGCCAAGACTCCGGGACAGTCGCAAAACTGTTTTTT.

The CDR3 sequence: CASSERQVETQYF. The DNA of the CDR3 is TGCGCCAGCAGCGAAAGACAGGTGGAGACCCAGTACTTC. This chain joins TRBV4-1 and TRBJ2-5, with D perhaps matching TRBD1 (6 bases). In germline, CDR1 is MGHRA, CDR2 YSYEKL. V lost 5 bases, J lost 5 bases, and 12 bases lay in between. The CDR3 is 13 amino acids.

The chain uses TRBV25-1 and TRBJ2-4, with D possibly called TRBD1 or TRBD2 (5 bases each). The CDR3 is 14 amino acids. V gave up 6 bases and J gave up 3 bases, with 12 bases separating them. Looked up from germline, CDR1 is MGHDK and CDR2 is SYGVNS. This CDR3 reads CASSDSEGKNIQYF. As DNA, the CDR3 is TGTGCCAGCAGCGACAGTGAGGGCAAAAACATTCAGTACTTC. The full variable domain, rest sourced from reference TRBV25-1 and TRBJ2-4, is EADIYQTPRYLVIGTGKKITLECSQTMGHDKMYWYQQDPGMELHLIHYSYGVNSTEKGDLSSESTVSRIRTEHFPLTLESARPSHTSQYLCASSDSEGKNIQYFGAGTRLSVL.

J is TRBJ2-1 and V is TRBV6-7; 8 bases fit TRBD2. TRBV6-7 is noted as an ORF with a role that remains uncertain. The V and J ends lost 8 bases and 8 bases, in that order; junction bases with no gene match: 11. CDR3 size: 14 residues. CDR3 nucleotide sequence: TGTGCCAGCGACCGAAGGACTAGCAACTATGAGCAGTTCTTC. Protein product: CASDRRTSNYEQFF.